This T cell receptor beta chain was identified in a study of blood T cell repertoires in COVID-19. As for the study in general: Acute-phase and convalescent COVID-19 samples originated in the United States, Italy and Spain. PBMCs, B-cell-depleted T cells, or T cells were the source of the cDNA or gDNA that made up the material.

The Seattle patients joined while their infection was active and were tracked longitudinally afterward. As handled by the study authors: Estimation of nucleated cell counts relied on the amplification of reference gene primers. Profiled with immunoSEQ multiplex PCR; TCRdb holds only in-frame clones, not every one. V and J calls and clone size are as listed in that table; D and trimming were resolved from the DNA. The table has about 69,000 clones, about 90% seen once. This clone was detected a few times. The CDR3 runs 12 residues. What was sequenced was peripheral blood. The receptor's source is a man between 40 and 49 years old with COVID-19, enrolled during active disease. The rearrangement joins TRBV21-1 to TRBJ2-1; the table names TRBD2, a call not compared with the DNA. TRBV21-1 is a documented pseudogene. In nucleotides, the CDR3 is TGTGCCAGCAGCAAAATCTTCTATGAGCAGTTCTTC. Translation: CASSKIFYEQFF.